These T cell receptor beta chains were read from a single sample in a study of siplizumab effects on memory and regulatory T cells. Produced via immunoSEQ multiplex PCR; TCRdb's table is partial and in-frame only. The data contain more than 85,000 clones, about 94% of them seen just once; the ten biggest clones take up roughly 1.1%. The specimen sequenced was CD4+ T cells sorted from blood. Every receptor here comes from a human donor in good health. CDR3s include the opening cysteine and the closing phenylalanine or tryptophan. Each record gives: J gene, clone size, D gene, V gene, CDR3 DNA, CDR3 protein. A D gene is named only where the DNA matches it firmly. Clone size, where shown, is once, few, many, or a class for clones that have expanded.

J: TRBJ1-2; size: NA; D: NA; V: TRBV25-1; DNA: TGTGCCAGCAGTGATTCCGCTCGGCCTAACTATGGCTACACCTTC; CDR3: CASSDSARPNYGYTF
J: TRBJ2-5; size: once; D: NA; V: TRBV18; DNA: TGTGCCAGCTCATCCGCGGGCAGCCAAGAGACCCAGTACTTC; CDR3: CASSSAGSQETQYF
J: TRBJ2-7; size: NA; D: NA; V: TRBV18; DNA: TGTGCCAGCTCACGGGGATCGGACTACGAGCAGTACTTC; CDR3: CASSRGSDYEQYF
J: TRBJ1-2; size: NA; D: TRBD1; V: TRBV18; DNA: TGTGCCAGCTCACCCAGGACAGGGGCAAAATACTATGGCTACACCTTC; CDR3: CASSPRTGAKYYGYTF
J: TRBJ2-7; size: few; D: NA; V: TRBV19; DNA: TGTGCCAGTAGTAGCCAGACCTACGAGCAGTACTTC; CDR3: CASSSQTYEQYF
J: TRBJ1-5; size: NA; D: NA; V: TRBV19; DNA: TGTGCCAGCAATGGTGTTGGATTTAATCAGCCCCAGCATTTT; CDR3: CASNGVGFNQPQHF
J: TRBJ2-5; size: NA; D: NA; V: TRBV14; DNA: TGTGCCAGCAGCCGGCTCCGGGACATTTACTTC; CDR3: CASSRLRDIYF
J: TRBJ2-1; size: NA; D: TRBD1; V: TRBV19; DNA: TGTGCCAGTAGTATTGGGGACAGGGGGCCGAGGTCCTACAATGAGCAGTTCTTC; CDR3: CASSIGDRGPRSYNEQFF
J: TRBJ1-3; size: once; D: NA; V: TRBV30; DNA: TGTGCCTGGGGGGGGGACGGCCTAGGCACCATATATTTT; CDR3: CAWGGDGLGTIYF
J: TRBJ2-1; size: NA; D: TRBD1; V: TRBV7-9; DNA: TGTGCGATGCGAATTGGGACAGGGGATTTCGGTGAGCAGTTCTTC; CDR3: CAMRIGTGDFGEQFF
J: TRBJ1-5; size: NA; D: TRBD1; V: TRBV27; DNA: TGTGCCAGCAGTTTGGGGGACAGTAATCAGCCCCAGCATTTT; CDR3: CASSLGDSNQPQHF
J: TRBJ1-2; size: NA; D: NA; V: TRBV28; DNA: TGTGCCAGCAGACCCGCCGGCCGCGGCTACACCTTC; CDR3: CASRPAGRGYTF
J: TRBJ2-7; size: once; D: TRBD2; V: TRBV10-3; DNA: TGTGCCATCAGAAGCGGGGGGACCTCCACCGAGCAGTACTTC; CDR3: CAIRSGGTSTEQYF
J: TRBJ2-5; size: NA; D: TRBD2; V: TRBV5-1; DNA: TGCGCCAGCAGCGTACTAGCGGGAGGGCAAGAGACCCAGTACTTC; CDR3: CASSVLAGGQETQYF
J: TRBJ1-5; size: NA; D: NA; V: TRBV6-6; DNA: TGTGCCAGCACCCCAGACAATAGCAATCAGCCCCAGCATTTT; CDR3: CASTPDNSNQPQHF
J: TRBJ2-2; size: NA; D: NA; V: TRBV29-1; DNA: TGCAGCGTTGAAGAATGGGGAACCGGGGAGCTGTTTTTT; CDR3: CSVEEWGTGELFF
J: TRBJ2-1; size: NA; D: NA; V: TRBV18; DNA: TGTGCCAGCTCGGGTGCTGTGGGGTACAATGAGCAGTTCTTC; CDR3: CASSGAVGYNEQFF
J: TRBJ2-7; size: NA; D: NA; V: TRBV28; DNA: TGTGCCAGCAGTAGTAGACAGCCACTGTACGAGCAGTACTTC; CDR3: CASSSRQPLYEQYF
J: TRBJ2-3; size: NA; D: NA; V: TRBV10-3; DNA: TGTGCCATCAGTGGCGTCCCCCCAGATACGCAGTATTTT; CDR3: CAISGVPPDTQYF
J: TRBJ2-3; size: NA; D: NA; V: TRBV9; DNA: TGTGCCAGCAGCGCCGCCGGGACTGGGACAGATACGCAGTATTTT; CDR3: CASSAAGTGTDTQYF
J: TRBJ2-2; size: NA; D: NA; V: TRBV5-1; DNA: TGCGCCAGCAGCTTACAGGGGAACACCGGGGAGCTGTTTTTT; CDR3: CASSLQGNTGELFF
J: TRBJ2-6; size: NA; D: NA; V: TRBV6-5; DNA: TGTGCCAGCAGTTACTCAAGGAGCTCTGGGGCCAACGTCCTGACTTTC; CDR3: CASSYSRSSGANVLTF
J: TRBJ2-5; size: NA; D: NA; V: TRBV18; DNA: TGTGCCAGCCGGATCCAAGAGACCCAGTACTTC; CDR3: CASRIQETQYF
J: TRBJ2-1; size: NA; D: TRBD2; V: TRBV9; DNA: TGTGCCAGCAGCGTAGCGGCTAGCGGGAGCTGGAGCTCCTACAATGAGCAGTTCTTC; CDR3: CASSVAASGSWSSYNEQFF
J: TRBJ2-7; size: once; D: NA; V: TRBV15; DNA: TGTGCCACCAGCAGAGATTGGATTCTGAGTTACGAGCAGTACTTC; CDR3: CATSRDWILSYEQYF
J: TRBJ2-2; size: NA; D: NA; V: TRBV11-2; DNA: TGTGCCAGCAGCCGGTTAGAAGGAGCTTCCACCGGGGAGCTGTTTTTT; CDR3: CASSRLEGASTGELFF
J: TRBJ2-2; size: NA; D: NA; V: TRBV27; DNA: TGTGCCAGCAGATACCAAGGAAAGAACACCGGGGAGCTGTTTTTT; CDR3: CASRYQGKNTGELFF
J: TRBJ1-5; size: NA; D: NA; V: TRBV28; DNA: TGTGCCAGCAGCGGACGGCAACGGGATTATAGCAATCAGCCCCAGCATTTT; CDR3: CASSGRQRDYSNQPQHF
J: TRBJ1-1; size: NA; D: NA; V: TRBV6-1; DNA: TGTGCCAGCAGTGCGCAAGCGGTGAGACCGGGGAACACTGAAGCTTTCTTT; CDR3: CASSAQAVRPGNTEAFF
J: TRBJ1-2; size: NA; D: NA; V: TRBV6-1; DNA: TGTGCCAGTGAACAGGGACGGAACTATGGCTACACCTTC; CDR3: CASEQGRNYGYTF
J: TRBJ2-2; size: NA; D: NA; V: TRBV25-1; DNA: TGTGCCAGCAGTGCGTATCAATTCGGGGAGCTGTTTTTT; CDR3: CASSAYQFGELFF
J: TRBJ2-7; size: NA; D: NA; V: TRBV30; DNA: TGTGCCTGGAGTGTACTAAGAGGGGACGAGCAGTACTTC; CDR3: CAWSVLRGDEQYF
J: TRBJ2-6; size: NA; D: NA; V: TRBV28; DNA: TGTGCCAGCAGTTGGGGTCTCTCTGGGGCCAACGTCCTGACTTTC; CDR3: CASSWGLSGANVLTF
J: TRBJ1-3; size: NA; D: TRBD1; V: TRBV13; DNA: TGTGCCAGCAGCTGGGAACGACAGGGGATGAGAAACACCATATATTTT; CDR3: CASSWERQGMRNTIYF
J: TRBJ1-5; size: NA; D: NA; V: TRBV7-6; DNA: TGTGCCAGCAGCTTAGGTGGGACAAGCAATCAGCCCCAGCATTTT; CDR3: CASSLGGTSNQPQHF
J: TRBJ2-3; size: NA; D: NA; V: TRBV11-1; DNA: TGTGCCAGCAGCTTTTTTCGCAGCACAGATACGCAGTATTTT; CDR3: CASSFFRSTDTQYF
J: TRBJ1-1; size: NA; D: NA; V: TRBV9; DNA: TGTGCCAGCAGCGCGACGACAGGACTGAACACTGAAGCTTTCTTT; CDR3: CASSATTGLNTEAFF
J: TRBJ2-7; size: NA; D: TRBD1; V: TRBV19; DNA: TGTGCCAGTAGCCCACAGGGGGCAGTTCCCTACGAGCAGTACTTC; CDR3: CASSPQGAVPYEQYF
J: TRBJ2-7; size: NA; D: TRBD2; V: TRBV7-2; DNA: TGTGCCAGTACGGGGCGACTAGCGCGTTACGAGCAGTACTTC; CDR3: CASTGRLARYEQYF
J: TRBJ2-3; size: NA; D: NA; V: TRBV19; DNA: TGTGCCAGTAGGAGAGGGAGTTCTAAGGATACGCAGTATTTT; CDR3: CASRRGSSKDTQYF
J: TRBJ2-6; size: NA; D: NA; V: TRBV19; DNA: TGTGCCAGTCACAGACCTGGGGCCAACGTCCTGACTTTC; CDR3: CASHRPGANVLTF
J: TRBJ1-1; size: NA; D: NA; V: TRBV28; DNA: TGTGCCAGCAGTTTATCGGAGGGGTGGGTCTGGGGGACTGAAGCTTTCTTT; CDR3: CASSLSEGWVWGTEAFF
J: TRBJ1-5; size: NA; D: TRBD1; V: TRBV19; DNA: TGTGCCAGTAGTGTGGACAGGGGACGCAATCAGCCCCAGCATTTT; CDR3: CASSVDRGRNQPQHF
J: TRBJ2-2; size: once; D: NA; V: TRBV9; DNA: TGTGCCAGCAGCGTATCTTTGACAGGAGGGTCCCGAACCGGGGAGCTGTTTTTT; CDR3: CASSVSLTGGSRTGELFF
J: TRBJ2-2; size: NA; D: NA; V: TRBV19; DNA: TGTGCCAGTAGTATCAAGGCACCCGGGGAGCTGTTTTTT; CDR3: CASSIKAPGELFF
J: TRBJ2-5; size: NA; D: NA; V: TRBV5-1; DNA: TGCGCCAGCAGCTTGACCCCGGGCAGACAAGAGACCCAGTACTTC; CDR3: CASSLTPGRQETQYF
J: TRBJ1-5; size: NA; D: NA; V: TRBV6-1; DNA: TGTGCCAGCAGTGTCCGGACAGAAACTAATCAGCCCCAGCATTTT; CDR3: CASSVRTETNQPQHF
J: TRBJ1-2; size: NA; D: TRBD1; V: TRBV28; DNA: TGTGCCAGCAGTTTAATGGCAGGGGGTGGCTACACCTTC; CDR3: CASSLMAGGGYTF
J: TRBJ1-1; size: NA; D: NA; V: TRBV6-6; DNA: TGTGCCAGCAGTTACGCCAGGAACACTGAAGCTTTCTTT; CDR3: CASSYARNTEAFF
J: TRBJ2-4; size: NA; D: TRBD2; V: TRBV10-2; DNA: TGCGCCAGCCGAGCGGGAGCTGGGGACATTCAGTACTTC; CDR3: CASRAGAGDIQYF
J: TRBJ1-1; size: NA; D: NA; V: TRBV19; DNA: TGTGCCAGTAGTATAGAACTGACTACTGAAGCTTTCTTT; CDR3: CASSIELTTEAFF
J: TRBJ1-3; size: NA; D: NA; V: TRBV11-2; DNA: TGTGCCAGCAGCACCACAGGGACCTCTGGAAACACCATATATTTT; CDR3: CASSTTGTSGNTIYF
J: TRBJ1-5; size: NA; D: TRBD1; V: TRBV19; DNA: TGTGCCAGTAGTATCGACAGGGCGAGCGATCAGCCCCAGCATTTT; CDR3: CASSIDRASDQPQHF
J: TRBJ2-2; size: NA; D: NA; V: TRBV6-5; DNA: TGTGCCAGCAGCCGCGAGTTTACCGGGGAGCTGTTTTTT; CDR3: CASSREFTGELFF
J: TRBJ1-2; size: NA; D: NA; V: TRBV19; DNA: TGTGCCAGTAGTCCCCTTGACAGCGCCTACTATGGCTACACCTTC; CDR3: CASSPLDSAYYGYTF